These 29 T cell receptor beta chains were all obtained from the same sample, sequenced in a study of blood T cell repertoires in COVID-19 (dated by TCRdb to 2020 to 2022). Library preparation employed the immunoSEQ multiplex PCR assay. Held by TCRdb, this immuneACCESS table contains in-frame sequences only and omits some clones. Under half of the omission traces to an unresolved V gene where checked; the cause of the rest is unknown. The sample yields about 130,000 clones; about 80% were counted once. Just over 9% of the sample belongs to the ten largest clones. Sequencing was carried out using PBMCs or T cells enriched from blood (not recorded which). Source of these receptors: a man aged 50 or older who had recovered from COVID-19.

The chain combines TRBV12-3 or TRBV12-4 with TRBJ1-1; D is ambiguous. V lost 6 bases to trimming and J lost 8 bases, with 10 bases between them. This CDR3 comprises 11 residues. The CDR3, as DNA: TGTGCCAGCAGACTCCGGGAGGAAGCTTTCTTT. Protein product: CASRLREEAFF.

This clone was observed a few times. The chain has TRBV3-1 (or the pseudogene TRBV3-2) and TRBJ1-2, with D possibly TRBD1 on 6 matching bases. CDR3 size: 13 residues. Per germline, CDR1 LGHDT and CDR2 YNNKEL (reference sequence). V lost 4 bases and J lost 8, with 14 bases in between. The DNA for the CDR3 is TGTGCCAGCAGCCCCAGGGGTTTGAGGGGCTACACCTTC. It translates to CASSPRGLRGYTF.

This chain connects TRBV7-9 to TRBJ2-1; 10 bases map to TRBD2. Germline-derived CDR1 and CDR2 are SEHNR and FQNEAQ (reference sequence). This CDR3 comprises 16 residues. J gave up 6 bases and V 5 bases, and 10 bases lay outside the gene matches. The CDR3 spells CASSKPGTSVANEQFF. The DNA for the CDR3 is TGTGCCAGCAGCAAGCCCGGGACTAGCGTTGCCAATGAGCAGTTCTTC.

CDR3 sequence reads: CASSEVTGTYNSPLHF. CDR3 bases: TGTGCCAGCAGTGAAGTCACAGGCACCTATAATTCACCCCTCCACTTT. This rearrangement joins TRBV2 to TRBJ1-6; possibly TRBD1 for D (5 bases). Trimming took 1 base from V and 2 from J, leaving 9 bases between them. CDR3 length: 16 amino acids. The germline gives CDR1 SNHLY, CDR2 FYNNEI.

V usage is TRBV5-6 and J usage is TRBJ1-1, with 8 bases aligning to TRBD1. V was pared by 3 bases and J by 4 bases, with 14 bases of the junction left unmatched. This CDR3 contains 17 residues. The germline V gene encodes CDR1 SGHDT and CDR2 YYEEEE. The CDR3, as DNA: TGTGCCAGCAGCTGGGGCAGGACAGGGTTTGTCGGCACTGAAGCTTTCTTT. The encoded protein is CASSWGRTGFVGTEAFF.

This rearrangement joins TRBV6-6 to TRBJ2-6; 9 bases are a match to TRBD1. Germline values: CDR1 MNHNY, CDR2 SVGAGI (reference sequence). The CDR3 totals 17 residues. V was clipped by 5 bases and J by 1 base; unmatched bases: 6. CDR3 protein: CASSPGQGRSGANVLTF. CDR3 bases: TGTGCCAGCAGTCCCGGACAGGGGAGGTCTGGGGCCAACGTCCTGACTTTC.

With regard to this clone: The sample holds other DNA sequences that translate to the same CDR3. The chain uses TRBV5-1 and TRBJ2-7; D possibly corresponds to TRBD1 (5 bases). Germline V gives CDR1 SGHRS, CDR2 YFSETQ. Trimming left V 1 base short and J 7 bases short, with 9 bases between. This CDR3 region has 12 residues. The CDR3 is CASSLQGYEQYF. The CDR3 bases are TGCGCCAGCAGCTTGCAGGGATATGAGCAGTACTTC.

The V and J genes are TRBV9 and TRBJ2-2; 7 bases agree with TRBD1. Unmatched junction bases numbered 8, after V lost 3 bases and J lost 0 bases. The CDR3 contains 17 residues. Germline V gene lookup returns CDR1 SGDLS and CDR2 YYNGEE. CDR3 sequence (DNA): TGTGCCAGCAGCGCACAATACAGGGGTCCGAACACCGGGGAGCTGTTTTTT. Amino acid sequence: CASSAQYRGPNTGELFF.

The rearrangement uses TRBV5-6 and TRBJ1-6; D call uncertain. This CDR3 region has 16 residues. Germline V gene lookup returns CDR1 SGHDT and CDR2 YYEEEE. V was pared by 0 bases and J by 3 bases, with 10 bases between. CDR3: CASSLGGNIYNSPLHF. The CDR3 region has the DNA TGTGCCAGCAGCTTGGGAGGGAATATCTATAATTCACCCCTCCACTTT.

The chain carries TRBV11-2 and TRBJ2-7; 7 nucleotides match TRBD1. The CDR3 covers 13 residues. Trimming at V came to 3 bases and at J to 6 bases, leaving 5 bases not matched to a gene. The germline CDR1 and CDR2 sequences are SGHAT and FQNNGV. The CDR3 bases are TGTGCCAGCAGCTTGCGACAGGGCGGCGAGCAGTACTTC. Translated, it gives CASSLRQGGEQYF.

In DNA form, the CDR3 reads TGTGCCAGCAGTGAGGGACTAGCGACAGATACGCAGTATTTT. It translates to CASSEGLATDTQYF. This chain connects TRBV6-4 to TRBJ2-3; TRBD2 matches at 10 bases. The germline CDR1 and CDR2 sequences are MRHNA and SNTAGT. J gave up 3 bases and V 3 bases, and 0 bases lay outside the gene matches. This CDR3 has 14 amino acids.

The rearrangement links TRBV4-1 to TRBJ2-3; 8 bases map to TRBD1. With V trimmed by 0 bases and J by 7 bases, 18 bases remained unmatched. The CDR3 sequence is 19 residues long. The V gene's germline CDR1 is MGHRA and CDR2 YSYEKL. The CDR3 nucleotides read TGCGCCAGCAGCCAAGATCTTGGACGAGTGGCAGGGGGCAGTTATACGCAGTATTTT. It is translated as CASSQDLGRVAGGSYTQYF.

This clone was seen ten or more times. The chain joins TRBV6-5 to TRBJ1-2; 11 bases match TRBD1. Germline values: CDR1 MNHEY, CDR2 SVGAGI. This CDR3 is 14 amino acids long. Losses at the gene ends were 6 bases for V and 5 bases for J; bases not matched to a gene: 5. The CDR3 DNA reads as TGTGCCAGCAGACCCGGGACAGGGGGATATGGCTACACCTTC. Encoded protein: CASRPGTGGYGYTF.

The V and J genes are TRBV7-3 and TRBJ2-2, with D possibly being TRBD2 (5 bases). The germline gives CDR1 SGHTA, CDR2 FQGTGA. V gave up 3 bases and J gave up 6 bases, with 29 bases separating them. The CDR3 runs 20 residues. The CDR3 loop reads CASSLIPPGPGVGRSGELFF. The CDR3 DNA sequence: TGTGCCAGCAGCTTGATACCCCCGGGCCCCGGGGTTGGGCGATCCGGGGAGCTGTTTTTT.

V gene TRBV27 combines with J gene TRBJ1-1; D may be TRBD1 (6 bases). CDR1 is MNHEY and CDR2 is SMNVEV in the germline V gene (reference sequence). V was clipped by 5 bases and J by 3 bases, with 16 bases between them. The CDR3 has 15 residues. The CDR3 bases are TGTGCCAGCAGTCCCCGCGGGGGGCGGGACACTGAAGCTTTCTTT. Residues: CASSPRGGRDTEAFF.

The chain joins TRBV3-1 (or the pseudogene TRBV3-2) to TRBJ1-6, with 7 bases aligning to TRBD1. The trim removed 4 bases at V and 14 bases at J, leaving 2 bases unmatched. This CDR3 contains 11 residues. Germline values: CDR1 LGHDT, CDR2 YNNKEL (reference sequence). The CDR3 DNA follows: TGTGCCAGCAGCCCAGGGGGAACCCTCCACTTT. Protein sequence: CASSPGGTLHF.

The chain carries TRBV6-5 and TRBJ2-3; no firm D call. The CDR3 is 14 residues long. The germline CDR1 and CDR2 sequences are MNHEY and SVGAGI. With 8 bases removed from V and 2 bases from J, the gap between germline ends came to 14 bases. CDR3 coding DNA: TGTGCCAGCTCGAGTCAGGTGTACACAGATACGCAGTATTTT. This gives the protein CASSSQVYTDTQYF.

The genes are TRBV19 and TRBJ1-2, with 9 nucleotides matching TRBD1. CDR1 and CDR2 from the germline V gene are LNHDA and SQIVND (reference sequence). Germline trimming cut 7 bases from V and 7 bases from J; bases unmatched to any gene: 7. This CDR3 spans 13 amino acids. CDR3 nucleotide sequence: TGTGCCAGTACCGTTACAGGGGGCAGTGGCTACACCTTC. This gives the protein CASTVTGGSGYTF.

This clone was seen once. The chain combines TRBV28 with TRBJ2-7, with 10 bases matching TRBD1. This CDR3 contains 15 residues. The germline V gene has CDR1 MDHEN and CDR2 SYDVKM. V was pared by 5 bases and J by 0 bases, with 4 bases of the junction left unmatched. The CDR3 protein is CASSRDRGNSYEQYF. CDR3 bases: TGTGCCAGCAGTAGGGACAGGGGAAACTCCTACGAGCAGTACTTC.

This sequence joins TRBV2 and TRBJ2-2; D is perhaps TRBD1 (6 bases). The CDR3 extends over 14 amino acids. CDR1 is SNHLY, CDR2 FYNNEI, per germline. Trimming left V 8 bases short and J 0 bases short, with 10 bases between. The CDR3 spells CASEDSANTGELFF. DNA of the CDR3: TGTGCCAGCGAGGACAGCGCGAACACCGGGGAGCTGTTTTTT. The complete variable domain, with remaining parts taken from reference TRBV2 and TRBJ2-2, reads EPEVTQTPSHQVTQMGQEVILRCVPISNHLYFYWYRQILGQKVEFLVSFYNNEISEKSEIFDDQFSVERPDGSNFTLKIRSTKLEDSAMYFCASEDSANTGELFFGEGSRLTVL.

The chain is built from TRBV9 and TRBJ1-1; D is ambiguous. The CDR3 sequence is 14 residues long. Germline V gene lookup returns CDR1 SGDLS and CDR2 YYNGEE. The ends were cut back, 3 bases at V and 0 bases at J, with 9 bases in the middle. The CDR3 loop is CASSADTLNTEAFF. As DNA, the CDR3 is TGTGCCAGCAGCGCCGACACTCTGAACACTGAAGCTTTCTTT.

V usage is TRBV5-1 and J usage is TRBJ2-7; D is perhaps TRBD2 (5 bases). Germline V gene lookup returns CDR1 SGHRS and CDR2 YFSETQ. V lost 0 bases and J 6 bases, leaving 10 bases between the germline ends. The CDR3 is 13 residues long. The CDR3 DNA reads as TGCGCCAGCAGCTTGGATTGGGAGTCCGAGCAGTACTTC. It codes for CASSLDWESEQYF.

The chain couples TRBV7-2 to TRBJ2-6; D is undetermined. With 4 bases removed from V and 0 bases from J, the gap between germline ends came to 7 bases. Germline loops: CDR1 SGHTA, CDR2 FQGNSA. This CDR3 is built from 15 residues. The CDR3, as DNA: TGTGCCAGCAGCTCCAGTACCTCTGGGGCCAACGTCCTGACTTTC. Amino acid sequence: CASSSSTSGANVLTF.

The chain uses TRBV29-1 and TRBJ2-7; D is perhaps TRBD1 (5 bases). Germline V gene sequence: CDR1 SQVTM, CDR2 ANQGSEA. The V end lost 3 bases, the J end lost 5 bases, and 11 bases lay between the germline ends. This CDR3 has 12 amino acids. CDR3 DNA: TGCAGCGTTGAGCCTGGACATAACGAGCAGTACTTC. It translates to CSVEPGHNEQYF.

The rearrangement joins TRBV5-5 to TRBJ2-1; the D gene is possibly TRBD1 (6 bases). The CDR3 totals 15 residues. Trimming removed 4 bases from V and 3 bases from J, with 14 bases in between. Per germline, CDR1 SGHKS and CDR2 YYEKEE (reference sequence). CDR3 in amino acids: CASSQTGYSYNEQFF. The CDR3 DNA follows: TGTGCCAGCAGCCAAACAGGGTACAGCTACAATGAGCAGTTCTTC.

The chain employs TRBV6-5 and TRBJ2-7; D perhaps matches TRBD1 (5 bases). The CDR3 totals 13 residues. Germline V gene lookup returns CDR1 MNHEY and CDR2 SVGAGI. The ends were cut back, 5 bases at V and 3 bases at J, with 11 bases in the middle. The DNA of the CDR3 is TGTGCCAGCAGTCTCTACCAGGGCTACGAGCAGTACTTC. It specifies CASSLYQGYEQYF.

J is TRBJ1-1 and V is TRBV6-5; D ambiguous. The CDR3 consists of 13 residues. Germline CDR1 MNHEY, CDR2 SVGAGI. The V and J ends lost 4 bases and 1 base respectively, with 7 bases between them. CDR3 residues: CASSSIGNTEAFF. The CDR3 bases are TGTGCCAGCAGTTCCATCGGGAACACTGAAGCTTTCTTT.

This sequence joins TRBV25-1 and TRBJ2-1; D perhaps matches TRBD1 (6 bases). The CDR3 consists of 14 residues. Germline V gene sequence: CDR1 MGHDK, CDR2 SYGVNS. The ends were cut back, 2 bases at V and 4 bases at J, with 9 bases in the middle. CDR3 nucleotide sequence: TGTGCCAGCAGTGAAACAGGGCTGTACAATGAGCAGTTCTTC. Its translation: CASSETGLYNEQFF.

A single count supports this clone. The rearrangement joins TRBV7-9 to TRBJ1-6; 8 nucleotides match TRBD1. V was pared by 5 bases and J by 7 bases, with 4 bases of the junction left unmatched. CDR1 and CDR2 from the germline V gene are SEHNR and FQNEAQ (reference sequence). The CDR3 spans 14 residues. CDR3 sequence reads: CASSARTGNSPLHF. CDR3 DNA: TGTGCCAGCAGCGCAAGGACAGGGAATTCACCCCTCCACTTT.